This TCR beta chain was retrieved from a study of OX40 agonist ivuxolimab in advanced cancers. The wider study: Treatment of patients was with ivuxolimab, an agonistic anti-OX40 (CD134) antibody. Notes on the study in general: Clonal expansion from baseline to week 6 occurred in both CD4+ and CD8+ T cells.

Clones were sequenced by immunoSEQ multiplex PCR, and TCRdb holds only the in-frame ones, with some missing. In the table there are tens of thousands of clones, 84% of which are singletons. Remarks on this clone: The antigen is unknown.

The CDR3 spans 16 residues. Germline CDR1 SGHTA, CDR2 FQGNSA. V lost 1 base to trimming and J lost 1 base, with 12 bases between them. Source: CD4+ or CD8+ T cells sorted from blood, taken in a trial of the OX40 agonist ivuxolimab. The genes are TRBV7-2 and TRBJ2-3; D may match TRBD1 or TRBD2 (5 bases each). The origin of this receptor is an adult with an advanced solid tumor such as melanoma, head and neck, liver or kidney cancer. The CDR3 loop reads CASSLDLGVGTDTQYF. Here the CDR3 DNA reads TGTGCCAGCAGCTTAGATTTGGGGGTCGGCACAGATACGCAGTATTTT.